A selection of T cell receptor beta chains follows, all from one sample in a study of OX40 agonist ivuxolimab in advanced cancers. This table comes from immunoSEQ multiplex PCR, and its TCRdb copy is limited to in-frame clones, with some not included. The sample contains 100,000 to 150,000 clones, 85% to 95% of which appear only once. Sequencing used CD4+ or CD8+ T cells sorted from blood, obtained in a trial of the OX40 agonist ivuxolimab. These receptors were taken from an adult with an advanced solid tumor such as melanoma, head and neck, liver or kidney cancer. Each CDR3 is given with its conserved first and last residue. The D gene is left open where the match is weak. Part of the rows lack a size; the others show once, few, many or a class for expanded clones.

- | TRBJ2-1 | TRBV7-3 | TRBD2 | TGTGCCAGCAGCTTAGCTAGCGGGAGCTCCTACAATGAGCAGTTCTTC | CASSLASGSSYNEQFF
- | TRBJ1-1 | TRBV12-5 | - | TGTGCTAGTGGTTCACAGGGTGGTACTGAAGCTTTCTTT | CASGSQGGTEAFF
many | TRBJ2-1 | TRBV2 | - | TGTGCCAGCAGAGAACTACAGGGCGACAATGAGCAGTTCTTC | CASRELQGDNEQFF
- | TRBJ2-7 | TRBV28 | TRBD1 | TGTGCCAGCAGTTCCTCGGGACAGGGGTCCCACGAGCAGTACTTC | CASSSSGQGSHEQYF
- | TRBJ2-1 | TRBV5-1 | TRBD2 | TGCGCCAGCAGCTTGTGGCTAGCGGGAGATCGGACGAAGTTCTTC | CASSLWLAGDRTKFF
- | TRBJ2-7 | TRBV7-8 | TRBD2 | TGTGCCAGCAGCTTGGGACTAGCGGGAATGACCTACGAGCAGTACTTC | CASSLGLAGMTYEQYF
once | TRBJ2-1 | TRBV9 | TRBD2 | TGTGCCAGCAGCGAAGGACTAGGAGGTTCCTACAATGAGCAGTTCTTC | CASSEGLGGSYNEQFF
- | TRBJ2-1 | TRBV27 | TRBD2 | TGTGCCAGCAGTTTATCTAGGACTAGCACGAGCTCCTACAATGAGCAGTTCTTC | CASSLSRTSTSSYNEQFF
- | TRBJ1-1 | TRBV19 | TRBD1 | TGTGCCAGTAGTACTCGCAGGACAGGGGGGAGGACTGAAGCTTTCTTT | CASSTRRTGGRTEAFF
- | TRBJ2-2 | TRBV18 | TRBD2 | TGTGCCAGCTCACCCCCGGGACTAGCGGGAGCGAACACCGGGGAGCTGTTTTTT | CASSPPGLAGANTGELFF
- | TRBJ2-2 | TRBV30 | TRBD2 | TGTGCCTTGCCCCCGCCGGGACTATCCACCGGGGAGCTGTTTTTT | CALPPPGLSTGELFF
- | TRBJ2-7 | TRBV4-2 | - | TGTGCCAGCGGTGGGACATACAGCTCCTACGAGCAGTACTTC | CASGGTYSSYEQYF
- | TRBJ1-5 | TRBV7-2 | - | TGTGCCAGCAGCTTAGTAGGTAACTTGCGTGATCAGCCCCAGCATTTT | CASSLVGNLRDQPQHF
- | TRBJ2-1 | TRBV18 | - | TGTGCCAGCTCACCGGGCTCGGGGCCGCACAATGAGCAGTTCTTC | CASSPGSGPHNEQFF
- | TRBJ1-5 | TRBV7-3 | - | TGTGCCAGCAGCTTACAGGGGAATCAGCCCCAGCATTTT | CASSLQGNQPQHF
- | TRBJ2-5 | TRBV15 | - | TGTGCCACCAGCAGAGATCAGCGTACCCAGTACTTC | CATSRDQRTQYF
- | TRBJ2-3 | TRBV9 | - | TGTGCCAGCAGCGGGATCGTTGGGGCGCAGTATTTT | CASSGIVGAQYF
once | TRBJ2-1 | TRBV7-2 | - | TGTGCCAGCAGCCAAATGGGACCGGCCTTGGGGAATGAGCAGTTCTTC | CASSQMGPALGNEQFF
- | TRBJ1-5 | TRBV4-3 | - | TGCGCCAGCAGCCAAGATTACTCCGCGGGGCATCAGCCCCAGCATTTT | CASSQDYSAGHQPQHF
- | TRBJ2-7 | TRBV9 | TRBD2 | TGTGCCAGCAGCGTAGGCGCGGGGGTGGGTGAGCAGTACTTC | CASSVGAGVGEQYF
once | TRBJ1-5 | TRBV10-3 | - | TGTGCCATCAGTGGACCGGAATATAGCAATCAGCCCCAGCATTTT | CAISGPEYSNQPQHF
- | TRBJ1-1 | TRBV10-3 | - | TGTGCCATCAGCTACGGGGGCACTGAAGCTTTCTTT | CAISYGGTEAFF
- | TRBJ2-3 | TRBV4-1 | - | TGCGCCAGCAGCCACATGCAGGATACGCAGTATTTT | CASSHMQDTQYF
- | TRBJ2-7 | TRBV7-4 | TRBD2 | TGTGCCAGCAGCCCCGAGGGAGCGGGGCCCGTCTACGAGCAGTACTTC | CASSPEGAGPVYEQYF
- | TRBJ2-7 | TRBV7-2 | - | TGTGCCAGCAGCCCCCGATCGGTGGGTAGCTCCTACGAGCAGTACTTC | CASSPRSVGSSYEQYF
- | TRBJ2-3 | TRBV9 | - | TGTGCCAGCAGCGTAGGTGGGCCTAGCACAGATACGCAGTATTTT | CASSVGGPSTDTQYF
once | TRBJ2-1 | TRBV5-1 | TRBD1 | TGCGCCAGCAGCCCGGGACAGGGGTACAATGAGCAGTTCTTC | CASSPGQGYNEQFF
- | TRBJ2-3 | TRBV5-1 | TRBD2 | TGCGCCAGCAGCCGGACTAGCGGCACAGATACGCAGTATTTT | CASSRTSGTDTQYF
- | TRBJ2-7 | TRBV28 | - | TGTGCCAGCAGCTTTACGACAAGCCAGGACGAGCAGTACTTC | CASSFTTSQDEQYF
- | TRBJ2-3 | TRBV5-6 | - | TGTGCCAGCAGCTTGGAATACGCTAAGGGGAGCACAGATACGCAGTATTTT | CASSLEYAKGSTDTQYF
- | TRBJ1-1 | TRBV7-9 | TRBD1 | TGTGCCAGCAGCCCCGGCTGGGCAGGGGGCGCGAACACTGAAGCTTTCTTT | CASSPGWAGGANTEAFF
- | TRBJ2-1 | TRBV7-2 | - | TGTGCCAGCAGCTTACCGGACCTCTCCTACAATGAGCAGTTCTTC | CASSLPDLSYNEQFF
- | TRBJ2-7 | TRBV27 | TRBD2 | TGTGCCAGCAGCAAACTAGCGGGAGGCCTCTCCTACGAGCAGTACTTC | CASSKLAGGLSYEQYF
- | TRBJ1-5 | TRBV7-2 | - | TGTGCCAGCAGCCCTGACAGCAATCAGCCCCAGCATTTT | CASSPDSNQPQHF
- | TRBJ2-6 | TRBV4-1 | - | TGCGCCAGCAGCCAAGACCCAGGGGCCAACGTCCTGACTTTC | CASSQDPGANVLTF
once | TRBJ1-3 | TRBV5-1 | - | TGCGCCAGCAGCTTGTTCGGGCCGATGACTTCTGGAAACACCATATATTTT | CASSLFGPMTSGNTIYF
- | TRBJ2-7 | TRBV28 | TRBD2 | TGTGCCAGCAGTCCAGTAGCGGGAGCTTATTCGGCCTACGAGCAGTACTTC | CASSPVAGAYSAYEQYF
- | TRBJ1-2 | TRBV7-2 | - | TGTGCCAGCAGCTTCCGGCGAGGTGAGGGCTACACCTTC | CASSFRRGEGYTF
- | TRBJ2-3 | TRBV30 | - | TGTGCCGTACCGGGTCTCACAGATACGCAGTATTTT | CAVPGLTDTQYF
once | TRBJ2-7 | TRBV4-1 | - | TGCGCCAGCAGCCAAGGTGTTCAGGGGTACACACCCAAAGTATACGAGCAGTACTTC | CASSQGVQGYTPKVYEQYF
- | TRBJ2-4 | TRBV7-8 | TRBD1 | TGTGCCAGCAGCTCAGACCGGGACAGGGGAGACATTCAGTACTTC | CASSSDRDRGDIQYF
once | TRBJ1-4 | TRBV5-6 | TRBD1 | TGTGCCAGCAGCTTGAGGTCACAGGGGGGGCGCTTTTTTGAAAAACTGTTTTTT | CASSLRSQGGRFFEKLFF
- | TRBJ2-7 | TRBV27 | TRBD1 | TGTGCCAGCAGTCCTGGACAGGGGAGACACGAGCAGTACTTC | CASSPGQGRHEQYF
- | TRBJ1-2 | TRBV9 | TRBD1 | TGTGCCAGCAGCGTAGGGGACAGTAACTATGGCTACACCTTC | CASSVGDSNYGYTF
- | TRBJ2-7 | TRBV18 | TRBD2 | TGTGCCAGCTCACCCCAGGAAAGGGAGGGCGAGCAGTACTTC | CASSPQEREGEQYF
- | TRBJ2-2 | TRBV25-1 | TRBD1 | TGTGCCAGCAGTTTGGACAGGGGGAGCGACACCGGGGAGCTGTTTTTT | CASSLDRGSDTGELFF
- | TRBJ2-1 | TRBV7-2 | - | TGTGCCAGCAGCTCAACCGCGGGGAGCTCCTACAATGAGCAGTTCTTC | CASSSTAGSSYNEQFF
- | TRBJ1-6 | TRBV6-6 | - | TGTGCCAGCATGGATTCACCCCTCCACTTT | CASMDSPLHF
- | TRBJ1-1 | TRBV28 | TRBD1 | TGTGCCAGCAGTTTACGACAGGGTTTTGCTTTCTTT | CASSLRQGFAFF
- | TRBJ2-3 | TRBV28 | TRBD2 | TGTGCCAGCAGTCCGGGACTAGCGGTGGGGGGAGATACGCAGTATTTT | CASSPGLAVGGDTQYF